This TCR beta chain is from a study of T cell changes during pregnancy in multiple sclerosis. The CDR3 covers 15 residues. Germline V gives CDR1 MGHDK, CDR2 SYGVNS. V lost 1 base, J lost 0 bases, and 9 bases lay in between. Generated by immunoSEQ multiplex PCR, the TCRdb table keeps only in-frame clones and is missing some. This sample has approximately 90,000 clones, with 85% to 95% found just once. The V call is TRBV25-1, the J call TRBJ1-1; D ambiguous. Sequencing was performed on peripheral blood, taken in the third trimester of pregnancy. This receptor was taken from a female donor with multiple sclerosis, enrolled in a pregnancy study. The CDR3 nucleotides are TGTGCCAGCAGTGAATCGGGGAAAATGAACACTGAAGCTTTCTTT. Its protein is CASSESGKMNTEAFF.